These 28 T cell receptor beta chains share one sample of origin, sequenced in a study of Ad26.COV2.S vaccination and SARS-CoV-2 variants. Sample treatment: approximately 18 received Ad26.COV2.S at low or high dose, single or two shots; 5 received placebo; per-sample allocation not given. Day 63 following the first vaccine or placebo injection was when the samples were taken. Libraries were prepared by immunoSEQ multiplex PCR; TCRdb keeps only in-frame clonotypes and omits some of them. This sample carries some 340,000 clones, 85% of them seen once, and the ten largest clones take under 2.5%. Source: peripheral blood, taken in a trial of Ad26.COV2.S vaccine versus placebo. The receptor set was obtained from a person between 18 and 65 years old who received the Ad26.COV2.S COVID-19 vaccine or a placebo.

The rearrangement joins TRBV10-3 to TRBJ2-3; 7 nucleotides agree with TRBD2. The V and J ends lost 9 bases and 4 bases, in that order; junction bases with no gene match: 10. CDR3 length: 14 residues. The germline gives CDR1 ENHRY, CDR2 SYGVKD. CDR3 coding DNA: TGTGCCATTGAAAGCGGGACGAGTTCAGATACGCAGTATTTT. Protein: CAIESGTSSDTQYF.

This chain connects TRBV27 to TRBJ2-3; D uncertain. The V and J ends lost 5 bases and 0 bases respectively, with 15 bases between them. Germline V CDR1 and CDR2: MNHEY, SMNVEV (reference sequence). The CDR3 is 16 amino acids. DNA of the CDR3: TGTGCCAGCAGTCAGTTTATATTTGGTAGCACAGATACGCAGTATTTT. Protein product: CASSQFIFGSTDTQYF.

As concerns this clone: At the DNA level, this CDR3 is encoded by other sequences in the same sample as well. The CDR3 nucleotides are TGCGCCAGCAGCTTGGCTGGGACAGGGGGCGAGACCCAGTACTTC. It translates to CASSLAGTGGETQYF. This chain uses TRBV5-1 with TRBJ2-5, with TRBD1 matching 12 bases. Germline V gene sequence: CDR1 SGHRS, CDR2 YFSETQ. V shed 0 bases and J 5 bases; nucleotides not matched to a gene: 2. The CDR3 loop spans 15 amino acids.

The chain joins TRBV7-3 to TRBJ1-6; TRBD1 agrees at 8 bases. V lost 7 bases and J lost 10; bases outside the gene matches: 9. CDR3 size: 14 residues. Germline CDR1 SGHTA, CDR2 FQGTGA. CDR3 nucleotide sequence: TGTGCCAGCAAATCAGGGGGCGCAGGGTCACCCCTCCACTTT. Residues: CASKSGGAGSPLHF. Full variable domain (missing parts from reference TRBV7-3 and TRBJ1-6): GAGVSQTPSNKVTEKGKYVELRCDPISGHTALYWYRQSLGQGPEFLIYFQGTGAADDSGLPNDRFFAVRPEGSVSTLKIQRTERGDSAVYLCASKSGGAGSPLHFGNGTRLTVT.

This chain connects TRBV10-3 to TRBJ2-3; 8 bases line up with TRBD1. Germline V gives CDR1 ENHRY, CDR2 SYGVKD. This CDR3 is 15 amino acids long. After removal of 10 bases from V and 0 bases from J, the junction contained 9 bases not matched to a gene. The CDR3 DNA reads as TGTGCCACCTGGGGACAGGTCCATAGCACAGATACGCAGTATTTT. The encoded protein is CATWGQVHSTDTQYF.

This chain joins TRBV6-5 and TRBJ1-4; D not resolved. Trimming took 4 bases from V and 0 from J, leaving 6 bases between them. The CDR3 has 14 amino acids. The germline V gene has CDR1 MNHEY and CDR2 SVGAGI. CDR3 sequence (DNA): TGTGCCAGCAGTTCAACCGCAACTAATGAAAAACTGTTTTTT. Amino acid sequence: CASSSTATNEKLFF.

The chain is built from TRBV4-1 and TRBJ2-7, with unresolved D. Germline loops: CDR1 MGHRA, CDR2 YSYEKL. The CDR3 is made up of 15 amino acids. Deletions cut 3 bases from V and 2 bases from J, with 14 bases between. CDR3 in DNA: TGCGCCAGCAGCCAGTTGACCCCTTTGCCCTACGAGCAGTACTTC. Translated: CASSQLTPLPYEQYF.

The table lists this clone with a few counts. DNA for the CDR3: TGTGCCAGCAGCTTTATATTGGGTGAGCAGTTCTTC. Amino acid sequence: CASSFILGEQFF. V usage is TRBV5-5 and J usage is TRBJ2-1; no clear D. The CDR3 extends over 12 amino acids. Germline CDR1 reads SGHKS; CDR2 reads YYEKEE (reference sequence). Deletions cut 2 bases from V and 9 bases from J, with 9 bases between.

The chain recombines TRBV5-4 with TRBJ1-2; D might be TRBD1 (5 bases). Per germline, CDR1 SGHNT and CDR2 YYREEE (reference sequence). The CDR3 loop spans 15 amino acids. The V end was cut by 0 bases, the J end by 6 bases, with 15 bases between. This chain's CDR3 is CASSLAQGGSDGYTF. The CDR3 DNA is TGTGCCAGCAGCTTGGCTCAGGGTGGATCGGATGGCTACACCTTC.

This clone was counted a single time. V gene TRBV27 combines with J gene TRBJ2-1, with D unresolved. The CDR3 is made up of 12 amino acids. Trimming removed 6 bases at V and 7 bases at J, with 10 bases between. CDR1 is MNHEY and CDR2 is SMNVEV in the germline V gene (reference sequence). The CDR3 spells CASRTLVNEQFF. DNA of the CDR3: TGTGCCAGCAGGACGTTGGTGAATGAGCAGTTCTTC.

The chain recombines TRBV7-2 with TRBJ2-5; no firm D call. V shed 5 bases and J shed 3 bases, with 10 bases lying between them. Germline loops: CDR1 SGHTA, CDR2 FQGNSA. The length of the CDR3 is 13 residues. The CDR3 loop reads CASSPVSEETQYF. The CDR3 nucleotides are TGTGCCAGCAGCCCCGTTAGTGAAGAGACCCAGTACTTC.

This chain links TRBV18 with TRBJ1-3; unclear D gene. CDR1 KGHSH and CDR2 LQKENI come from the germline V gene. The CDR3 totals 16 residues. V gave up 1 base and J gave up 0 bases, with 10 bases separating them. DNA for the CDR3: TGTGCCAGCTCACCACGGCAGGTGAGCTCTGGAAACACCATATATTTT. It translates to CASSPRQVSSGNTIYF. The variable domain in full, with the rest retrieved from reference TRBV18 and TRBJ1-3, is NAGVMQNPRHLVRRRGQEARLRCSPMKGHSHVYWYRQLPEEGLKFMVYLQKENIIDESGMPKERFSAEFPKEGPSILRIQQVVRGDSAAYFCASSPRQVSSGNTIYFGEGSWLTVV.

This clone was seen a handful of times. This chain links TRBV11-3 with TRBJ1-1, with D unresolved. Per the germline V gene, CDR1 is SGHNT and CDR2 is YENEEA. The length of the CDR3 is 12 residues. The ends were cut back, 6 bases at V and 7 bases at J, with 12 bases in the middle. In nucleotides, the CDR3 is TGTGCCAGCAGGGGATGGTCGAGTGAAGCTTTCTTT. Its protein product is CASRGWSSEAFF.

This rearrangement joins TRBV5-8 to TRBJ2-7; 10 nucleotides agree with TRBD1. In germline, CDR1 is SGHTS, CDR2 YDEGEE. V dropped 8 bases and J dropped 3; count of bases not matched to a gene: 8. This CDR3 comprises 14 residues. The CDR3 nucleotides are TGTGCCAGTAAAGACAGGGGGCGGTTCTACGAGCAGTACTTC. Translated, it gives CASKDRGRFYEQYF. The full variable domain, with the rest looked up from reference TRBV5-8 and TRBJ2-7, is EAGVTQSPTHLIKTRGQQATLRCSPISGHTSVYWYQQALGLGLQFLLWYDEGEERNRGNFPPRFSGRQFPNYSSELNVNALELEDSALYLCASKDRGRFYEQYFGPGTRLTVT.

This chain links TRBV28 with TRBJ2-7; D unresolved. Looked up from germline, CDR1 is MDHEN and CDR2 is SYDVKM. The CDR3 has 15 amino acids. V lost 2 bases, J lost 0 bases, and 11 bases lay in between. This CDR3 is CASSLVAGLSYEQYF. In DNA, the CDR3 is TGTGCCAGCAGTTTAGTGGCAGGCCTCTCCTACGAGCAGTACTTC.

Here the CDR3 reads CASSPHRTDSNQPQHF. The CDR3 DNA follows: TGTGCCAGCAGTCCCCACCGGACCGATAGCAATCAGCCCCAGCATTTT. The chain employs TRBV27 and TRBJ1-5; D is uncertain. Trimming took off 5 bases at V and 0 bases at J, with 14 bases between the two ends. The CDR3 covers 16 residues. CDR1 is MNHEY, CDR2 SMNVEV, per germline (reference sequence).

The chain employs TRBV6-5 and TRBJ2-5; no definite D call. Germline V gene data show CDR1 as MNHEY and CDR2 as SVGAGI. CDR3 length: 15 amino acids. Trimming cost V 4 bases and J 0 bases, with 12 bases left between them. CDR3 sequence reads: CASSSIGAYQETQYF. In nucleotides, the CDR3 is TGTGCCAGCAGTTCGATTGGAGCGTACCAAGAGACCCAGTACTTC.

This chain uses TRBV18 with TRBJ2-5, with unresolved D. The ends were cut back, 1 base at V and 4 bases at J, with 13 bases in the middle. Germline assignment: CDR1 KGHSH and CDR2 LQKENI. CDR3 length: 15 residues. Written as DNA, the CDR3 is TGTGCCAGCTCACCACGCGAAGGTTTTAGAGAGACCCAGTACTTC. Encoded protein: CASSPREGFRETQYF.

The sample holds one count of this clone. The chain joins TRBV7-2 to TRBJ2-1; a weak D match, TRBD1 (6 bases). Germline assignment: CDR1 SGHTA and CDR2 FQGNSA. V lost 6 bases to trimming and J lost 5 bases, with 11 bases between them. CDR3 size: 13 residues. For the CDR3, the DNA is TGTGCCAGCAGGGGACATCATGACAATGAGCAGTTCTTC. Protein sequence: CASRGHHDNEQFF.

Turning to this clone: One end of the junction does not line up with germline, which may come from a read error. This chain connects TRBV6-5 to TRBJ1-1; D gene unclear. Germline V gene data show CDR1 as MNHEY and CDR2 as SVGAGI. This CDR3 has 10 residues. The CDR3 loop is CASKVYEAFF. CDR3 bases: TGTGCGAGCAAGGTATATGAAGCTTTCTTT.

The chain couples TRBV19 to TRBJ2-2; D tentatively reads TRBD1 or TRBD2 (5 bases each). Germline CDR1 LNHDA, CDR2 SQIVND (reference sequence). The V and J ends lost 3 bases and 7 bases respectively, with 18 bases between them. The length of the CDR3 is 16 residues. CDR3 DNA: TGTGCCAGTAGTATGTTTCCTCGTTTGAGGGGCGGGGAGCTGTTTTTT. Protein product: CASSMFPRLRGGELFF.

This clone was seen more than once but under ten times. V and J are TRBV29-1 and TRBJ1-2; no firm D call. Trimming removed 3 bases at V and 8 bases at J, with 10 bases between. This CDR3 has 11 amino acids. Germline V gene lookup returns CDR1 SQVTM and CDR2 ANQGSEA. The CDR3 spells CSVDQVTGYTF. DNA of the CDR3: TGCAGCGTTGACCAGGTCACCGGCTACACCTTC.

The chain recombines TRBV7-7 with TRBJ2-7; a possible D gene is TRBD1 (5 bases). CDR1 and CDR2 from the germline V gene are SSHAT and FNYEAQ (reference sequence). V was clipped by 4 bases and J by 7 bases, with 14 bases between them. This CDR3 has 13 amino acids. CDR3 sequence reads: CASSSSRVGEQYF. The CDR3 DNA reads TGTGCCAGCAGCTCCTCCAGGGTAGGGGAGCAGTACTTC.

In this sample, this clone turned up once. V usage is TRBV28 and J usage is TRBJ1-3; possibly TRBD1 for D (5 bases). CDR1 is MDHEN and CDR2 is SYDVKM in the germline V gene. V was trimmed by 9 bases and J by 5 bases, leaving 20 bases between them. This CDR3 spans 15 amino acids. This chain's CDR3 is CARGWWGGSRNTIYF. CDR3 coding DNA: TGTGCCAGAGGCTGGTGGGGGGGGTCCCGAAACACCATATATTTT. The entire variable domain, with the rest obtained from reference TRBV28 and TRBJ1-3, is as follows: DVKVTQSSRYLVKRTGEKVFLECVQDMDHENMFWYRQDPGLGLRLIYFSYDVKMKEKGDIPEGYSVSREKKERFSLILESASTNQTSMYLCARGWWGGSRNTIYFGEGSWLTVV.

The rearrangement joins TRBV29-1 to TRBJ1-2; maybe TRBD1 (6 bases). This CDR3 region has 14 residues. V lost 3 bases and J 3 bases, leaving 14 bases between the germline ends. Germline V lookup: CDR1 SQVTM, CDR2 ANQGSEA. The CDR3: CSVDSGRGDYGYTF. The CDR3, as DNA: TGCAGCGTTGATTCCGGCAGGGGCGACTATGGCTACACCTTC.

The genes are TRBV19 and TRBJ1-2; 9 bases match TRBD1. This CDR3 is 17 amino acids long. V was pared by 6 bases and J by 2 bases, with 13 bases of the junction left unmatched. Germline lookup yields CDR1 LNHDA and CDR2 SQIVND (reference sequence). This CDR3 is CASRELNTGQGNYGYTF. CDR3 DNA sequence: TGTGCCAGTAGGGAACTAAATACGGGACAGGGAAACTATGGCTACACCTTC.

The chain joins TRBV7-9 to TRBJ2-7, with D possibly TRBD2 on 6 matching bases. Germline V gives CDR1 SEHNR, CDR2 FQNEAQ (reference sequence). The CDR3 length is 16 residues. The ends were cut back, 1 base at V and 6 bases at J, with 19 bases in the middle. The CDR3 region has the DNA TGTGCCAGCAGCTTAGAGGAGGGTTGGGGAGTAGGCGAGCAGTACTTC. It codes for CASSLEEGWGVGEQYF.

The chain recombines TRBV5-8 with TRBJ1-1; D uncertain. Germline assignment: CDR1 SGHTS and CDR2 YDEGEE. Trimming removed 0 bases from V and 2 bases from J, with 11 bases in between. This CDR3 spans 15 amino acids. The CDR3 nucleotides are TGTGCCAGCAGCTTGGCCGATGGACCAAACACTGAAGCTTTCTTT. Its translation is CASSLADGPNTEAFF.